This T cell receptor beta chain was recorded in a study of brain T cells in children with intractable seizures. The time point denotes: blood from clinic visit 5 months post-surgery; TSC patient then seizure free. Only cases whose brain tissue showed the highest T cell transcript signatures were sequenced. The V end lost 6 bases, the J end lost 6 bases, and 16 bases lay between the germline ends. The germline gives CDR1 MNHEY, CDR2 SVGAGI. The CDR3 consists of 14 residues. Study-wide findings and caveats: Only CDR3 sequence similarity suggested viral specificity, without known HCMV serostatus. Absence of clones before surgery may stem from lower sequencing depth.

Assay: immunoSEQ multiplex PCR; the TCRdb copy retains only in-frame clones and omits some. This table has about 320,000 clones, over 90% appearing once. In the case of this clone: Its antigen is as yet unknown.

The clonotype comes from a boy less than two years old with tuberous sclerosis and intractable seizures. V gene TRBV6-5 combines with J gene TRBJ2-3; D may be TRBD2 (6 bases). Sequencing used peripheral blood, obtained 5 to 6 months after surgery. The CDR3 spells CASRRTIRADTQYF. The CDR3 DNA reads as TGTGCCAGCAGAAGGACTATCCGGGCCGATACGCAGTATTTT.